This TCR beta chain was observed in a study of beta chain features in type 1 diabetes. As for the study in general: The study examined roughly 100 million sorted cells across all samples. Findings and caveats of the study: Naive, central memory and Treg TCRB repertoires appeared more alike in patients than in healthy donors. Shorter TCRB CDR3s, moderately but significantly so, were found in Type 1 diabetes patients in all four CD4+ subsets.

CDR1 is MGHDK and CDR2 is SYGVNS in the germline V gene. The CDR3 sequence is 13 residues long. Deletions cut 5 bases from V and 6 bases from J, with 10 bases between. As regards this clone: What it binds is unknown.

Researchers reported sorting CD4+ naive, central memory, regulatory and stem cell-like memory cells via CD45RO/CCR7/CD25/CD127/CD95/CD27. The entirety of the isolated RNA underwent reverse transcription, so expressed TCRB transcripts were sequenced. An average of approximately 3.6 million reads was obtained for naive, central memory and regulatory T cell samples. The repertoire was sequenced with immunoSEQ multiplex PCR; TCRdb's copy has only in-frame clones and lacks some. This sample yields around 180,000 clones, of which roughly 8% are seen a single time; about 0.5% belongs to the top ten. V usage is TRBV25-1 and J usage is TRBJ2-2; D remains ambiguous. Sequenced material: central memory CD4+ T cells from blood. The clonotype originates from a man aged 18 to 35 with type 1 diabetes. The CDR3 coding sequence is TGTGCCAGCAGTCAAGCCGGTCCCGGGGAGCTGTTTTTT. Translating it yields CASSQAGPGELFF.